Listed below are T cell receptor beta chains from one sample, sequenced in a study of cytomegalovirus exposure and HLA in healthy donors. Profiling relied on immunoSEQ multiplex PCR, and the TCRdb table lists in-frame clones only, not all of them. Of some 130,000 clones listed, around four fifths are singletons. The sequenced sample consisted of PBMCs. These receptors all come from a young man in good health. Both conserved end residues are part of each CDR3. D genes are given only for firm matches. Only some rows state a clone size, as once, few, many or a class for expanded clones.

TRBJ1-4 . . TRBV12-2 CASRSRNPGTANFLNEKLFF
TRBJ2-7 few . TRBV7-8 CASSLSAFGSYEQYF
TRBJ1-5 few . TRBV2 CASSDQGGEPQHF
TRBJ1-1 . . TRBV7-6 CASSLRAGGGNTEAFF
TRBJ2-7 . TRBD2 TRBV5-1 CASKERLAGGRSSYEQYF
TRBJ1-1 few TRBD1 TRBV5-4 CASSPARTQGITEAFF
TRBJ1-6 . . TRBV5-6 CASSLYRVNSPLHF
TRBJ1-2 . . TRBV10-2 CASNPPTGKGLIGGYTF
TRBJ2-3 . . TRBV2 CASRRQSTDTQYF
TRBJ2-7 . . TRBV2 CASRDTAGPVGEQYF
TRBJ2-1 . TRBD2 TRBV6-5 CASSYFEAGGDHEQFF
TRBJ2-7 . TRBD1 TRBV7-9 CSSSSTDWTGPAGQYF
TRBJ1-2 . . TRBV14 CASSPLRSGGYTF
TRBJ2-7 few TRBD1 TRBV5-6 CASSLVLGIGQGALHEQYF
TRBJ1-4 . . TRBV15 CATSRDPGVGEKLFF